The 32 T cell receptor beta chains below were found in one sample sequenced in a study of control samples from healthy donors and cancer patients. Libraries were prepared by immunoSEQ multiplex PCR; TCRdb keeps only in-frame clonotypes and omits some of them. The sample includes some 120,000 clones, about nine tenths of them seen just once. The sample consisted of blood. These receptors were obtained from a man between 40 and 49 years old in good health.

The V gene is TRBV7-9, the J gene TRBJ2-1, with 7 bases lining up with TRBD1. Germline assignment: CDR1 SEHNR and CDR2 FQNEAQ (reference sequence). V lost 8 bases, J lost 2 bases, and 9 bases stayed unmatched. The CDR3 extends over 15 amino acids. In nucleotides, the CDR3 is TGTGCCAGCTCTCCAGAGACAGGGACCTACAATGAGCAGTTCTTC. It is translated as CASSPETGTYNEQFF.

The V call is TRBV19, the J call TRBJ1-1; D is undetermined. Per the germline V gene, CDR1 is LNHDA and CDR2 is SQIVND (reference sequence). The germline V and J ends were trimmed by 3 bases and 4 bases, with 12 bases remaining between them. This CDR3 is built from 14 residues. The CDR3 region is CASSILGRTTEAFF. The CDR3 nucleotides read TGTGCCAGTAGTATTCTCGGCAGGACCACTGAAGCTTTCTTT.

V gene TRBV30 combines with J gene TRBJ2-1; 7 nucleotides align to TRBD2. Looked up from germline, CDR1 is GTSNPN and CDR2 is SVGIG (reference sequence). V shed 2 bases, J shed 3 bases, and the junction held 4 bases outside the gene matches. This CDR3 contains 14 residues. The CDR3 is CAWSRSSGYNEQFF. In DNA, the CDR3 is TGTGCCTGGAGTAGGTCTAGCGGCTACAATGAGCAGTTCTTC.

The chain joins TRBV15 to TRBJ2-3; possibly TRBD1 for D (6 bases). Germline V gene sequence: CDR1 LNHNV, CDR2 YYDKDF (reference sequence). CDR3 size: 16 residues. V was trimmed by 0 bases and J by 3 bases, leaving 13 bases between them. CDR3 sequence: CATSRERTVVTDTQYF. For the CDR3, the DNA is TGTGCCACCAGCAGAGAGCGGACAGTCGTTACAGATACGCAGTATTTT.

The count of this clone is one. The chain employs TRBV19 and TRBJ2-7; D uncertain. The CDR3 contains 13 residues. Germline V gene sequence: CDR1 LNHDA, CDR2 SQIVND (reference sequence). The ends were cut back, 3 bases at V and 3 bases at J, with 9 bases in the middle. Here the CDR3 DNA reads TGTGCCAGTAGTATCGCCCTTGTCTACGAGCAGTACTTC. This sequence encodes CASSIALVYEQYF.

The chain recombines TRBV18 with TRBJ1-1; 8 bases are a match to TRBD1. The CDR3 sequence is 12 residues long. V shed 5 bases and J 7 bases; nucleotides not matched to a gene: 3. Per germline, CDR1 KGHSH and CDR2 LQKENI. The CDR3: CASSRDRGEAFF. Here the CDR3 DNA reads TGTGCCAGCTCAAGAGACAGGGGTGAAGCTTTCTTT.

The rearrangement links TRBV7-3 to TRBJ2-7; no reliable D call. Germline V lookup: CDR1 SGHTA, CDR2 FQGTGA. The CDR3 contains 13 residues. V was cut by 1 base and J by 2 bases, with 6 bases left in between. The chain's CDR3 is CASSLNRAYEQYF. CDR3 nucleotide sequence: TGTGCCAGCAGCTTAAACAGAGCCTACGAGCAGTACTTC. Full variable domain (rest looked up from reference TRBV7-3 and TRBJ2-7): GAGVSQTPSNKVTEKGKYVELRCDPISGHTALYWYRQSLGQGPEFLIYFQGTGAADDSGLPNDRFFAVRPEGSVSTLKIQRTERGDSAVYLCASSLNRAYEQYFGPGTRLTVT.

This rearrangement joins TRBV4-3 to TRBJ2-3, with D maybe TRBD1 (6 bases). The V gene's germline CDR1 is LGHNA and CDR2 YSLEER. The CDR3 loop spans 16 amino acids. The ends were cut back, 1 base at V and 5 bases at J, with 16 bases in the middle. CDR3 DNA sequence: TGCGCCAGCAGCCAAGGATTCAGACAGGTTAAAGATACGCAGTATTTT. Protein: CASSQGFRQVKDTQYF.

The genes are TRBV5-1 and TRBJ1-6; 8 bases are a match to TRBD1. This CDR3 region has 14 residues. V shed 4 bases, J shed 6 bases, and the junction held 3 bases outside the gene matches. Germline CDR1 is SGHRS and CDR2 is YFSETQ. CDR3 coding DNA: TGCGCCAGCAGCACAGGGGGAGTTAATTCACCCCTCCACTTT. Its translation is CASSTGGVNSPLHF.

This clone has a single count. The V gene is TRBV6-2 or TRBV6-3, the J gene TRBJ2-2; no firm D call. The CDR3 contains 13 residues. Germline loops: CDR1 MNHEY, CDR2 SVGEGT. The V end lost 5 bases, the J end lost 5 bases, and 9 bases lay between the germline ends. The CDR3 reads CASSILTTGELFF. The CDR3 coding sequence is TGTGCCAGCAGTATACTAACTACCGGGGAGCTGTTTTTT.

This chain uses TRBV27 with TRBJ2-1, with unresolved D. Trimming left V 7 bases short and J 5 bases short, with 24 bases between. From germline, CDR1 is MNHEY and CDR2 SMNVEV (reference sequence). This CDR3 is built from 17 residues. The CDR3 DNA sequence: TGTGCCAGCAACTCCCCTGAGGCTTACGAGGCCAACAATGAGCAGTTCTTC. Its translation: CASNSPEAYEANNEQFF.

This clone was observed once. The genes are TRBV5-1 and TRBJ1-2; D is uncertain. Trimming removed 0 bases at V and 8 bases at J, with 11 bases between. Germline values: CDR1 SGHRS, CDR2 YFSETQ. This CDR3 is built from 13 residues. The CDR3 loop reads CASSLVAGEGYTF. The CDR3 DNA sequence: TGCGCCAGCAGCTTGGTGGCCGGGGAAGGCTACACCTTC.

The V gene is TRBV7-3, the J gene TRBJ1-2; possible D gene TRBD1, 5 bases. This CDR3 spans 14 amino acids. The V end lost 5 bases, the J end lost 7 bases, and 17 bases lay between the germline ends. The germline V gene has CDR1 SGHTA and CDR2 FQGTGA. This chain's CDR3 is CASSGHPMSGGYTF. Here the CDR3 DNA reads TGTGCCAGCAGCGGACATCCGATGTCAGGTGGCTACACCTTC.

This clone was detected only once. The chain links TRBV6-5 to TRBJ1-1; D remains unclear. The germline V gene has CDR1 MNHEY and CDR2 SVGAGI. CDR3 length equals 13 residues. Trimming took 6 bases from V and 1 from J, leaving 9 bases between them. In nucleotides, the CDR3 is TGTGCCAGCAGCCACGGAGAGAACACTGAAGCTTTCTTT. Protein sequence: CASSHGENTEAFF.

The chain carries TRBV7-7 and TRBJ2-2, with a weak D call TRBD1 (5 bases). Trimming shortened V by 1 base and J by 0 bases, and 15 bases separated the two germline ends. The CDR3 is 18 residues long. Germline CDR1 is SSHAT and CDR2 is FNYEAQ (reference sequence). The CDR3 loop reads CASSLGGFRTANTGELFF. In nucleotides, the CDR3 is TGTGCCAGCAGCTTAGGGGGCTTCAGGACGGCGAACACCGGGGAGCTGTTTTTT.

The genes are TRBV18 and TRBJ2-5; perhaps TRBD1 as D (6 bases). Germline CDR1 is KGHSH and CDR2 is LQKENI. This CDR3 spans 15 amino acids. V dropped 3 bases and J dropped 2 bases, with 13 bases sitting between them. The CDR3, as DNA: TGTGCCAGCTCACCCCAGGGGACGGATCAAGAGACCCAGTACTTC. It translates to CASSPQGTDQETQYF. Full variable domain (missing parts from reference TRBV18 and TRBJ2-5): NAGVMQNPRHLVRRRGQEARLRCSPMKGHSHVYWYRQLPEEGLKFMVYLQKENIIDESGMPKERFSAEFPKEGPSILRIQQVVRGDSAAYFCASSPQGTDQETQYFGPGTRLLVL.

Written as DNA, the CDR3 is TGTGCCAGCAGCTTAGGTGTCTATTCCACCGGGGAGCTGTTTTTT. This gives the protein CASSLGVYSTGELFF. The chain uses TRBV7-9 and TRBJ2-2; D gene uncertain. The CDR3 loop spans 15 amino acids. Germline CDR1 and CDR2: SEHNR and FQNEAQ (reference sequence). Trimming stripped 1 base from V and 4 bases from J, with 10 bases between.

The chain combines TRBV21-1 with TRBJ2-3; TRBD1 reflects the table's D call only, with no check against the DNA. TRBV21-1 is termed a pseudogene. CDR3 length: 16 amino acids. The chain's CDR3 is CASSRQGLYRTDTQYF. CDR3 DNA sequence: TGTGCCAGCAGCCGACAGGGTCTGTATCGCACAGATACGCAGTATTTT.

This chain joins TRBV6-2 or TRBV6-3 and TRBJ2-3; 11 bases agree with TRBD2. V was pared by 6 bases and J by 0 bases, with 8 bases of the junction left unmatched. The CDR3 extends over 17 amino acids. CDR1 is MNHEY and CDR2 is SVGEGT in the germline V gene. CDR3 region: CASSRRLAGISTDTQYF. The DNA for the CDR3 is TGTGCCAGCAGCCGAAGACTAGCGGGGATTAGCACAGATACGCAGTATTTT.

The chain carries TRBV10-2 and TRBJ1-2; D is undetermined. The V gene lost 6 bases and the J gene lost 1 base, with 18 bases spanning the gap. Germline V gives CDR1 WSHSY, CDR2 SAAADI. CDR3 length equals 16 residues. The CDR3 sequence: CASRPANRGINYGYTF. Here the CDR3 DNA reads TGCGCCAGCAGACCGGCCAACAGAGGGATTAACTATGGCTACACCTTC.

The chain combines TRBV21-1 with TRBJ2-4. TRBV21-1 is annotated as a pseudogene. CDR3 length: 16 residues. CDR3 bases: TGTGCCAGCAGCATACCGAACGTTCTAGCCAAAAACATTCAGTACTTC. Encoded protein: CASSIPNVLAKNIQYF.

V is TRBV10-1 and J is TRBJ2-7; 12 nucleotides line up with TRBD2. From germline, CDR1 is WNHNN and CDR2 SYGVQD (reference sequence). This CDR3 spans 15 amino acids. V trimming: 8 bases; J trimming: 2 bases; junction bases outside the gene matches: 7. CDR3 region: CASARLAGETYEQYF. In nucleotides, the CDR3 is TGCGCCAGCGCTAGACTAGCGGGGGAAACCTACGAGCAGTACTTC.

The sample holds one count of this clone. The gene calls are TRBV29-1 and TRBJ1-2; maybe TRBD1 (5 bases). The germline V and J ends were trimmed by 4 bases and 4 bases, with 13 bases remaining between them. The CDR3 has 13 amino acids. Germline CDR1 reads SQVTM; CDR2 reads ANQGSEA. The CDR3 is CSVGWSGTYGYTF. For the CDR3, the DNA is TGCAGCGTTGGATGGTCAGGGACCTATGGCTACACCTTC.

Here the CDR3 reads CAISDGSYYGYTF. The CDR3 DNA is TGTGCCATCAGTGACGGCAGTTACTATGGCTACACCTTC. J is TRBJ1-2 and V is TRBV10-3, with unresolved D. Germline CDR1 ENHRY, CDR2 SYGVKD. The CDR3 sequence is 13 residues long. V was cut by 3 bases and J by 3 bases, with 8 bases left in between.

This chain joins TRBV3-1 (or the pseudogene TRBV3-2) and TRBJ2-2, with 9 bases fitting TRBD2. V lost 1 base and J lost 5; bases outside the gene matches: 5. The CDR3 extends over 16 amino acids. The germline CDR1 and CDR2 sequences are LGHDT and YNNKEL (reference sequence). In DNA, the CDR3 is TGTGCCAGCAGCCAAGGAGCGGGGGGCAGGACCGGGGAGCTGTTTTTT. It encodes CASSQGAGGRTGELFF.

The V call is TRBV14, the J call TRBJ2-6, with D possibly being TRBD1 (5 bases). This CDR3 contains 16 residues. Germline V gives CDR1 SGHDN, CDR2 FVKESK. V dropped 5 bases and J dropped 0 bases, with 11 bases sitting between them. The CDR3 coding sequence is TGTGCCAGCAGCGACAGCCTCCTCTCTGGGGCCAACGTCCTGACTTTC. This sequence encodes CASSDSLLSGANVLTF.

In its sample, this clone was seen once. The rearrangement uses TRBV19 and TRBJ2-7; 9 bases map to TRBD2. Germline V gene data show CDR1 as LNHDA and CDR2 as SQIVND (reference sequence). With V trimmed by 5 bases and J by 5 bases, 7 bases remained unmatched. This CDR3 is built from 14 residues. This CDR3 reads CASSSGTSNHEQYF. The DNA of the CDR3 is TGTGCCAGTAGTTCCGGGACTAGCAACCACGAGCAGTACTTC.

CDR3 protein: CATSAGRSTDTQYF. Here the CDR3 DNA reads TGTGCCACCAGCGCAGGGCGAAGCACAGATACGCAGTATTTT. The rearrangement uses TRBV15 and TRBJ2-3; D may be TRBD1 (5 bases). Germline V CDR1 and CDR2: LNHNV, YYDKDF (reference sequence). Deletions cut 5 bases from V and 0 bases from J, with 9 bases between. The CDR3 runs 14 residues.

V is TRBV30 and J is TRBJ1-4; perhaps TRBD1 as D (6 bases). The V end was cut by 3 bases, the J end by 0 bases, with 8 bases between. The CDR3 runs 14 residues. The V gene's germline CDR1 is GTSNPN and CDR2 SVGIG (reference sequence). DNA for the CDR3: TGTGCCTGGAGCCGACAGGCAACTAATGAAAAACTGTTTTTT. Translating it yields CAWSRQATNEKLFF.

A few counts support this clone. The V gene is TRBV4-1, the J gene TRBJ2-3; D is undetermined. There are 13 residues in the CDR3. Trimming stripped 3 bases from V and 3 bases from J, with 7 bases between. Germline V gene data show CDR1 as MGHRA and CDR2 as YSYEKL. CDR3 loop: CASSHPKTDTQYF. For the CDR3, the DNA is TGCGCCAGCAGCCACCCCAAAACAGATACGCAGTATTTT.

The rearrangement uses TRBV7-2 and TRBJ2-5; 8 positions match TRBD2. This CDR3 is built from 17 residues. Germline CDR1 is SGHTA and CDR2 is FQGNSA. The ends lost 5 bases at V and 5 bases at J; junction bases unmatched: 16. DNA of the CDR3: TGTGCCAGCAGCCCCGGGGGGGGACACCGGTCAATTGAGACCCAGTACTTC. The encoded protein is CASSPGGGHRSIETQYF.

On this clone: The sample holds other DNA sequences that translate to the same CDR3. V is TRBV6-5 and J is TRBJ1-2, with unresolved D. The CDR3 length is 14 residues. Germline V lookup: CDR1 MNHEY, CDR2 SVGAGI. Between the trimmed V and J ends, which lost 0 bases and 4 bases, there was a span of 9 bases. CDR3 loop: CASSYSRRSYGYTF. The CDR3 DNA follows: TGTGCCAGCAGTTACTCGAGACGGAGCTATGGCTACACCTTC.